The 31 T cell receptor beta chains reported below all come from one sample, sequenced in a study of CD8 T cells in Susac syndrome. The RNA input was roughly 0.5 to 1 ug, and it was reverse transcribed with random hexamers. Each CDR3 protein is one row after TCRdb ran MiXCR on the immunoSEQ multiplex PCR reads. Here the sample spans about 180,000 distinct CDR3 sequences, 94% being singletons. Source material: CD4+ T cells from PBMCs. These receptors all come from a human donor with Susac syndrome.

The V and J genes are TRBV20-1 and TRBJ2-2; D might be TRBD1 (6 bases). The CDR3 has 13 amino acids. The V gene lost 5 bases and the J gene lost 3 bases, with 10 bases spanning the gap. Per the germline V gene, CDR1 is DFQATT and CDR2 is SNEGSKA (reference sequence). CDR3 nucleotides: TGCAGTGCTTTCCGGACAGACACCGGGGAGCTGTTTTTT. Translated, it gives CSAFRTDTGELFF.

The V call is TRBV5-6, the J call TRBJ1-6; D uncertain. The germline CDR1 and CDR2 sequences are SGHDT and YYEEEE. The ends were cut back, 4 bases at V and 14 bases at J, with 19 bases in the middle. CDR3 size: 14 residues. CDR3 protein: CASSPGGPSVALHF. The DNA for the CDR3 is TGTGCCAGCAGCCCGGGTGGCCCGTCGGTGGCCCTCCACTTT.

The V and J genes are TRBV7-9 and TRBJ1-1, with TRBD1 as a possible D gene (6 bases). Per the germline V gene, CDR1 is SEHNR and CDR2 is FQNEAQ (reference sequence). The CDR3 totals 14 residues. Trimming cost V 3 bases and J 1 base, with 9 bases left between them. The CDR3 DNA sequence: TGTGCCAGCAGCTTCCAGACAGGGAACACTGAAGCTTTCTTT. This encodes CASSFQTGNTEAFF.

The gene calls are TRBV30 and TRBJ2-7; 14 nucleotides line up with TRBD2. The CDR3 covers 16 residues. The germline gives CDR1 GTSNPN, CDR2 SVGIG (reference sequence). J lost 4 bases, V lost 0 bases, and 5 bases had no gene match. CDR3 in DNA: TGTGCCTGGAGTGTAAGGGGACTAGCGGGGGCGTACGAGCAGTACTTC. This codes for CAWSVRGLAGAYEQYF.

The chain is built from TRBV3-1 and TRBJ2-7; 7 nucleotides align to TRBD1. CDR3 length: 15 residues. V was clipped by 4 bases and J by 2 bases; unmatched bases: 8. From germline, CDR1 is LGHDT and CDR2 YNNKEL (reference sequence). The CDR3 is CASSPNQGETYEQYF. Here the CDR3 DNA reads TGTGCCAGCAGCCCCAATCAGGGGGAGACCTACGAGCAGTACTTC.

The CDR3 DNA sequence: TGTGCCAGTCACAGGTGGGCCGAAACCTACGAGCAGTACTTC. This encodes CASHRWAETYEQYF. V is TRBV5-4 and J is TRBJ2-7; possibly TRBD1 for D (5 bases). V was pared by 8 bases and J by 2 bases, with 17 bases between. Germline V CDR1 and CDR2: SGHNT, YYREEE (reference sequence). This CDR3 spans 14 amino acids. The whole variable domain, filled in from reference TRBV5-4 and TRBJ2-7, reads ETGVTQSPTHLIKTRGQQVTLRCSSQSGHNTVSWYQQALGQGPQFIFQYYREEENGRGNFPPRFSGLQFPNYSSELNVNALELDDSALYLCASHRWAETYEQYFGPGTRLTVT.

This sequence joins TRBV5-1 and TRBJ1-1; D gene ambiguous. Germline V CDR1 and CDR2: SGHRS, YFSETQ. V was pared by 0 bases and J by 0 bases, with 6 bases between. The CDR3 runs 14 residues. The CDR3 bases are TGCGCCAGCAGCTTGGGATCCATGAACACTGAAGCTTTCTTT. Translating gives CASSLGSMNTEAFF.

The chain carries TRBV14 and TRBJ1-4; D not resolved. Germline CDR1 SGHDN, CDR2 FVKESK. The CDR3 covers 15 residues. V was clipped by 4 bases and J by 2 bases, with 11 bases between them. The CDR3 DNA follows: TGTGCCAGCAGCCCCGTCGGGTCGACTAATGAAAAACTGTTTTTT. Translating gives CASSPVGSTNEKLFF.

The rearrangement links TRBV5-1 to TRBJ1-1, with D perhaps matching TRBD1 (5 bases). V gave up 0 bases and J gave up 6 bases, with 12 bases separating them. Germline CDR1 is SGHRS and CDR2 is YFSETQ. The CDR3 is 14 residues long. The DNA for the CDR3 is TGCGCCAGCAGCTTGGCCCAGGGAGACTCTGAAGCTTTCTTT. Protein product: CASSLAQGDSEAFF.

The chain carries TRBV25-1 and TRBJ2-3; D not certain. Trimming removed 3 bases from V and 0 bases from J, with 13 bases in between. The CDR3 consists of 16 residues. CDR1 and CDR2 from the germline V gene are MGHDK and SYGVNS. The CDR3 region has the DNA TGTGCCAGCAGTGACCCTGACGCGATTAGCACAGATACGCAGTATTTT. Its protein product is CASSDPDAISTDTQYF.

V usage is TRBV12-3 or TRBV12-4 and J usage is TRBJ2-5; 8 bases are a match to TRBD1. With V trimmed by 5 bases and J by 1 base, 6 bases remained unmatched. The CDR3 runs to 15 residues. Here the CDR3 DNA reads TGTGCCAGCAGTCGACAGGGGTTCGCCCAAGAGACCCAGTACTTC. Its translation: CASSRQGFAQETQYF.

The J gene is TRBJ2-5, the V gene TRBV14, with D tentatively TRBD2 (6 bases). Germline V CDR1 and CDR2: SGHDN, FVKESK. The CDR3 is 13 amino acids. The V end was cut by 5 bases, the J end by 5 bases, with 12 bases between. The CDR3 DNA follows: TGTGCCAGCAGCTTCCGTGGAGGGGAGACCCAGTACTTC. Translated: CASSFRGGETQYF.

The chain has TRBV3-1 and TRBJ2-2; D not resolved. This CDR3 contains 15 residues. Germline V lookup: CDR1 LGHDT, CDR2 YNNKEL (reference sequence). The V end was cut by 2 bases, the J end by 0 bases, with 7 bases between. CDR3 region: CASSQKVTNTGELFF. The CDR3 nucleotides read TGTGCCAGCAGCCAAAAAGTCACGAACACCGGGGAGCTGTTTTTT.

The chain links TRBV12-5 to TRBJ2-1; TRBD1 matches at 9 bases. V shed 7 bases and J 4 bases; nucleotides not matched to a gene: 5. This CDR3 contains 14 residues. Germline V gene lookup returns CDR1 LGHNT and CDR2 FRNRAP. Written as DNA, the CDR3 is TGTGCTAGTGTTCCGGGACAGGGTTACAATGAGCAGTTCTTC. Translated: CASVPGQGYNEQFF. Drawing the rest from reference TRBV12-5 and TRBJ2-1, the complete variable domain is DARVTQTPRHKVTEMGQEVTMRCQPILGHNTVFWYRQTMMQGLELLAYFRNRAPLDDSGMPKDRFSAEMPDATLATLKIQPSEPRDSAVYFCASVPGQGYNEQFFGPGTRLTVL.

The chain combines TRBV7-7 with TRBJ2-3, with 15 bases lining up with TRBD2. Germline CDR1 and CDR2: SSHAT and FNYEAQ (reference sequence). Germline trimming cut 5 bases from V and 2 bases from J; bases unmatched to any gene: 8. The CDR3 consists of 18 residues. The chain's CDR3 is CASSPIGTSGGTTDTQYF. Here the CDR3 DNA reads TGTGCCAGCAGCCCAATCGGGACTAGCGGGGGGACCACAGATACGCAGTATTTT.

CDR3 sequence: CASSLAVPGANVLTF. CDR3 in DNA: TGTGCCAGCAGCTTAGCGGTCCCTGGGGCCAACGTCCTGACTTTC. This sequence joins TRBV7-9 and TRBJ2-6; D is unresolved. V dropped 0 bases and J dropped 2 bases, with 5 bases sitting between them. The germline V gene has CDR1 SEHNR and CDR2 FQNEAQ (reference sequence). The CDR3 contains 15 residues.

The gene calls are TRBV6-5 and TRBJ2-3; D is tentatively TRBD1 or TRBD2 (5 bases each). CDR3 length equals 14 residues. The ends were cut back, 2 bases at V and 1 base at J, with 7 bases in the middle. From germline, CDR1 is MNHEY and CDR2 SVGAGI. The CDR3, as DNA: TGTGCCAGCAGTTACATGGGGGGCACAGATACGCAGTATTTT. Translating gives CASSYMGGTDTQYF.

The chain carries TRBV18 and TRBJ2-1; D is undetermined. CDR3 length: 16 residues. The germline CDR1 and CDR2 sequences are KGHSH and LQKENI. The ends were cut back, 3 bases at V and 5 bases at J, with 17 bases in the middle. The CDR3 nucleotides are TGTGCCAGCTCACCGGGGATCAGTACCGCTAACAATGAGCAGTTCTTC. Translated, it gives CASSPGISTANNEQFF.

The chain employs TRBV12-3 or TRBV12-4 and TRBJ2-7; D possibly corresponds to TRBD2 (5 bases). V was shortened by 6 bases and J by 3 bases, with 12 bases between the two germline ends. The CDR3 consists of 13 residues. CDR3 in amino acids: CASSHGRGYEQYF. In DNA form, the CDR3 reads TGTGCCAGCAGCCACGGACGGGGCTACGAGCAGTACTTC.

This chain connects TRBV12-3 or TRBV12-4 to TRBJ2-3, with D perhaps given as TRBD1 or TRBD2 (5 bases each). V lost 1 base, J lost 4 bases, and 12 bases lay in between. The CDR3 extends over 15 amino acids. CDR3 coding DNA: TGTGCCAGCAGTTTAGGCCTATTGGGGGCAGATACGCAGTATTTT. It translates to CASSLGLLGADTQYF.

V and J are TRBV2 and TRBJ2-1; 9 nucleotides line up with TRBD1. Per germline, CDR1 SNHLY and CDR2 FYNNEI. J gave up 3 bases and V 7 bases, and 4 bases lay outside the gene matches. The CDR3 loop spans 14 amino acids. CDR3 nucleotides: TGTGCCAGCATCCCGGGACAGGGCTACAATGAGCAGTTCTTC. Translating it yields CASIPGQGYNEQFF. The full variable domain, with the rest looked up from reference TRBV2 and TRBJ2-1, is EPEVTQTPSHQVTQMGQEVILRCVPISNHLYFYWYRQILGQKVEFLVSFYNNEISEKSEIFDDQFSVERPDGSNFTLKIRSTKLEDSAMYFCASIPGQGYNEQFFGPGTRLTVL.

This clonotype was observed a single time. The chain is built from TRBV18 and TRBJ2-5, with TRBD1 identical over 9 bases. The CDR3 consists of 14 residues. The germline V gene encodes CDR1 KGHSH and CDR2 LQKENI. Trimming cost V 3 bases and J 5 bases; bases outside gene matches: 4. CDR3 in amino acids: CASSPTGGDETQYF. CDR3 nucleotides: TGTGCCAGCTCACCGACAGGGGGGGACGAGACCCAGTACTTC.

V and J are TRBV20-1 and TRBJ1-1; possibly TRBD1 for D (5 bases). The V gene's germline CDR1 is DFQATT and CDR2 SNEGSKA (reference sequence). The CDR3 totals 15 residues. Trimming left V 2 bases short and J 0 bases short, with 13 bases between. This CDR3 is CSARSTGTLNTEAFF. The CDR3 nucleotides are TGCAGTGCTAGATCAACCGGGACCCTGAACACTGAAGCTTTCTTT.

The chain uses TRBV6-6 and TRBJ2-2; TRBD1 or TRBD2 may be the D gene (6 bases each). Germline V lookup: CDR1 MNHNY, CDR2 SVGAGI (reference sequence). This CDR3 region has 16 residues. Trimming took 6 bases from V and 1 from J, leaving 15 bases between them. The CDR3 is CASSFLGGGNTGELFF. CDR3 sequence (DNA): TGTGCCAGCAGCTTTTTGGGGGGCGGGAACACCGGGGAGCTGTTTTTT.

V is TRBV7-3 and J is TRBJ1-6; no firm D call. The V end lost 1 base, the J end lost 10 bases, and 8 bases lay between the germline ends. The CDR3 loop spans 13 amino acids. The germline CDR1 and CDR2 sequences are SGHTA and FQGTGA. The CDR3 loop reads CASSLIGLSPLHF. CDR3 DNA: TGTGCCAGCAGCTTAATAGGGCTGTCACCCCTCCACTTT.

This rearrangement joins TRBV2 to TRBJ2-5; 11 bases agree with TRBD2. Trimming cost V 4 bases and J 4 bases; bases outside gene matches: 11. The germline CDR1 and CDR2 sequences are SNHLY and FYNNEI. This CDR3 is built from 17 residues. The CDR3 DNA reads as TGTGCCAGCAGTGGGGCTAGCGGGGGGCCCGGGGGAGAGACCCAGTACTTC. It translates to CASSGASGGPGGETQYF. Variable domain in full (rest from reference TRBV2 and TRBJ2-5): EPEVTQTPSHQVTQMGQEVILRCVPISNHLYFYWYRQILGQKVEFLVSFYNNEISEKSEIFDDQFSVERPDGSNFTLKIRSTKLEDSAMYFCASSGASGGPGGETQYFGPGTRLLVL.

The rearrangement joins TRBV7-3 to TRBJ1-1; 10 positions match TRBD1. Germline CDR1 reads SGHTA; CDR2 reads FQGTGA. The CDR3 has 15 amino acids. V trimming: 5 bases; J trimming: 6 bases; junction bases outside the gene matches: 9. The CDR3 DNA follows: TGTGCCAGCAGCCCCCGTCCCGGGACAGGGGCTGAAGCTTTCTTT. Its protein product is CASSPRPGTGAEAFF. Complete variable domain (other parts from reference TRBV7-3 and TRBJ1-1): GAGVSQTPSNKVTEKGKYVELRCDPISGHTALYWYRQSLGQGPEFLIYFQGTGAADDSGLPNDRFFAVRPEGSVSTLKIQRTERGDSAVYLCASSPRPGTGAEAFFGQGTRLTVV.

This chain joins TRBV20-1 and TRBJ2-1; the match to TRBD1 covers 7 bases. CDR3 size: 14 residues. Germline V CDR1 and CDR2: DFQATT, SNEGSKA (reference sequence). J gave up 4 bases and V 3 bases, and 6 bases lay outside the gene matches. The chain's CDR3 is CSASFPDRYNEQFF. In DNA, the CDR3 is TGCAGTGCTAGCTTTCCGGACAGGTACAATGAGCAGTTCTTC.

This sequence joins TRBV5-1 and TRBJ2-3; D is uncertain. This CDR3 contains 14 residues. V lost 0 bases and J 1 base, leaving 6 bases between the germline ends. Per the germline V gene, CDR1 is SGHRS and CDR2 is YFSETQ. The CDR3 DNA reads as TGCGCCAGCAGCTTGGAGGCGCGCACAGATACGCAGTATTTT. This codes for CASSLEARTDTQYF.

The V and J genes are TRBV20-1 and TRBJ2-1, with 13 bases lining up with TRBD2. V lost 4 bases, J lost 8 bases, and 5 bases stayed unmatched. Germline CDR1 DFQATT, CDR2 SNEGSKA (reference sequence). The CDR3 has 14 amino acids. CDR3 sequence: CSAKGLAGKDEQFF. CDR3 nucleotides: TGCAGTGCTAAGGGACTAGCGGGGAAGGATGAGCAGTTCTTC.

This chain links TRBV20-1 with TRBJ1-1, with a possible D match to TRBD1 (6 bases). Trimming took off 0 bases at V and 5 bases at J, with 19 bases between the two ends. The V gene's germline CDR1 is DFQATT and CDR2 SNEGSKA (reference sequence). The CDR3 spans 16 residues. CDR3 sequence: CSARDRKGVGATEAFF. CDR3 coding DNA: TGCAGTGCTAGAGATAGGAAAGGAGTGGGGGCGACTGAAGCTTTCTTT.